The sample holds a few counts of the clone carrying this T cell receptor (beta chain). Trimming removed 6 bases from V and 2 bases from J; junction bases left unmatched: 4. The CDR3 consists of 15 residues. CDR1 and CDR2 from the germline V gene are MNHEY and SVGEGT. This sample was taken from a study of T cells in Graves' hyperthyroidism and ophthalmopathy. RNA transcripts were the template for amplifying TCR beta CDR3 regions. HTBI primers were used for first-round RT-PCR of the TCR CDR3. TCRdb used MiXCR to reprocess the multiplex PCR reads, holding one entry per CDR3 protein. The sample has about 400,000 distinct CDR3 sequences, about 14% seen once.

The sequencing input was blood. The chain is built from TRBV6-2 or TRBV6-3 and TRBJ1-5; 10 bases agree with TRBD1. The sequence came from a man aged 50 or older with Graves' ophthalmopathy. The CDR3 here is CASSDRGLGNQPQHF. In DNA form, the CDR3 reads TGTGCCAGCAGCGACAGGGGGCTTGGCAATCAGCCCCAGCATTTT.